Shown below are 10 T cell receptor beta chains from a single sample sequenced in a study of T cell responses to AZD1222 COVID-19 vaccine. The assay was immunoSEQ multiplex PCR, and TCRdb's table has in-frame clones only and misses some. The profile shows around 130,000 clones, about 94% of them singletons. The sample consisted of peripheral blood, taken on day 0 of AZD1222 vaccination. Receptor source: an adult in good health.

The chain employs TRBV2 and TRBJ2-1; 8 nucleotides align to TRBD1. J lost 5 bases, V lost 6 bases, and 6 bases had no gene match. Germline V lookup: CDR1 SNHLY, CDR2 FYNNEI. This CDR3 has 14 amino acids. The CDR3 bases are TGTGCCAGCAGGCCGGGACAGGTTAACAATGAGCAGTTCTTC. Its protein is CASRPGQVNNEQFF.

This clone showed up just once. The chain links TRBV6-5 to TRBJ1-3, with TRBD1 as a possible D gene (6 bases). This CDR3 region has 14 residues. In germline, CDR1 is MNHEY, CDR2 SVGAGI. The V and J ends lost 7 bases and 7 bases respectively, with 17 bases between them. The CDR3 is CASTSGGLGNTIYF. CDR3 in DNA: TGTGCCAGCACCTCTGGGGGCTTGGGGAACACCATATATTTT.

The chain has TRBV29-1 and TRBJ1-1; D gene ambiguous. The CDR3 has 13 amino acids. Germline loops: CDR1 SQVTM, CDR2 ANQGSEA. V lost 6 bases and J lost 0, with 11 bases in between. In DNA form, the CDR3 reads TGCAGCGTCCGACCGACGGTGAACACTGAAGCTTTCTTT. Its translation: CSVRPTVNTEAFF.

The gene calls are TRBV6-1 and TRBJ1-4, with D perhaps matching TRBD1 (5 bases). Trimming took 2 bases from V and 8 from J, leaving 12 bases between them. The CDR3 runs 14 residues. Germline-derived CDR1 and CDR2 are MNHNS and SASEGT. As DNA, the CDR3 is TGTGCCAGCAGTGAAACGGCAGGGAACGAAAAACTGTTTTTT. Encoded protein: CASSETAGNEKLFF.

The CDR3 spells CASSDRGLAGELFF. The CDR3 DNA reads as TGTGCCAGCAGTGACAGGGGCTTGGCCGGGGAGCTGTTTTTT. The chain has TRBV25-1 and TRBJ2-2; a possible D gene is TRBD1 (6 bases). V shed 3 bases and J shed 6 bases, with 11 bases lying between them. CDR3 length equals 14 residues. Germline CDR1 reads MGHDK; CDR2 reads SYGVNS. The full variable domain, its missing parts supplied by reference TRBV25-1 and TRBJ2-2, is EADIYQTPRYLVIGTGKKITLECSQTMGHDKMYWYQQDPGMELHLIHYSYGVNSTEKGDLSSESTVSRIRTEHFPLTLESARPSHTSQYLCASSDRGLAGELFFGEGSRLTVL.

J is TRBJ2-7 and V is TRBV7-2, with 8 bases aligning to TRBD2. The CDR3 sequence is 14 residues long. V was pared by 7 bases and J by 0 bases, with 5 bases of the junction left unmatched. The germline gives CDR1 SGHTA, CDR2 FQGNSA. The CDR3 DNA is TGTGCCAGCACTAGACGGGGGGGCTCCTACGAGCAGTACTTC. Translating it yields CASTRRGGSYEQYF.

The gene calls are TRBV14 and TRBJ1-2, with unresolved D. Between the trimmed V and J ends, which lost 1 base and 8 bases, there was a span of 14 bases. The CDR3 is 14 amino acids. CDR1 is SGHDN and CDR2 is FVKESK in the germline V gene. CDR3 bases: TGTGCCAGCAGCCAAGTTGGGCAGGTTCGAGGCTACACCTTC. Its protein product is CASSQVGQVRGYTF.

The chain joins TRBV6-5 to TRBJ1-4; possibly TRBD1 for D (5 bases). CDR1 and CDR2 from the germline V gene are MNHEY and SVGAGI. This CDR3 contains 14 residues. The V end was cut by 2 bases, the J end by 11 bases, with 15 bases between. CDR3 sequence reads: CASSYRDGPLKLFF. The CDR3 region has the DNA TGTGCCAGCAGTTACAGGGACGGACCCCTTAAACTGTTTTTT.

V is TRBV19 and J is TRBJ2-7, with a possible D match to TRBD1 (6 bases). With 5 bases removed from V and 1 base from J, the gap between germline ends came to 18 bases. This CDR3 contains 16 residues. Germline-derived CDR1 and CDR2 are LNHDA and SQIVND (reference sequence). CDR3 protein: CASSLRTELLSYEQYF. CDR3 DNA: TGTGCCAGTAGTCTCCGGACAGAGCTTTTATCCTACGAGCAGTACTTC.

This rearrangement joins TRBV19 to TRBJ2-6, with D unresolved. The CDR3 is 15 amino acids. Trimming took off 5 bases at V and 2 bases at J, with 10 bases between the two ends. CDR1 and CDR2 from the germline V gene are LNHDA and SQIVND (reference sequence). CDR3 sequence: CASSPDTAGANVLTF. CDR3 sequence (DNA): TGTGCCAGTAGTCCCGACACTGCTGGGGCCAACGTCCTGACTTTC.